The 32 T cell receptor beta chains below all came from one sample that was sequenced in a study of blood T cell repertoires in COVID-19. The table came from immunoSEQ multiplex PCR; TCRdb's copy has only in-frame clones and leaves some out. The sample has over 300,000 clones, around 89% seen once. Material: peripheral blood. These receptors were taken from a man aged 18 to 29 with active or convalescent COVID-19.

The rearrangement uses TRBV28 and TRBJ1-2, with no clear D. The CDR3 spans 15 residues. Trimming pared 3 bases from V and 8 bases from J, leaving 19 bases between. Germline values: CDR1 MDHEN, CDR2 SYDVKM. This chain's CDR3 is CASSFGGIDPGGYTF. In DNA, the CDR3 is TGTGCCAGCAGTTTTGGCGGGATTGACCCCGGGGGCTACACCTTC.

The chain has TRBV5-5 and TRBJ2-7; TRBD1 matches 7 bases. CDR3 length: 14 residues. Trimming at V came to 1 base and at J to 7 bases, leaving 8 bases not matched to a gene. Germline V gives CDR1 SGHKS, CDR2 YYEKEE (reference sequence). For the CDR3, the DNA is TGTGCCAGCAGCTTGCCCCAGGGGGTTGAAGAGCAGTACTTC. It specifies CASSLPQGVEEQYF.

The rearrangement joins TRBV28 to TRBJ2-7; D is perhaps TRBD1 (6 bases). From germline, CDR1 is MDHEN and CDR2 SYDVKM. V was cut by 10 bases and J by 2 bases, with 12 bases left in between. The CDR3 extends over 12 amino acids. The CDR3, as DNA: TGTGCCACCACCGGACAGACCTACGAGCAGTACTTC. Translation gives CATTGQTYEQYF.

The chain is built from TRBV27 and TRBJ1-4; TRBD1 might be the D (6 bases). The V end lost 6 bases, the J end lost 0 bases, and 11 bases lay between the germline ends. Germline V lookup: CDR1 MNHEY, CDR2 SMNVEV (reference sequence). The CDR3 contains 15 residues. The CDR3 spells CASRPGQATNEKLFF. CDR3 nucleotide sequence: TGTGCCAGCAGACCGGGACAAGCAACTAATGAAAAACTGTTTTTT.

The gene calls are TRBV6-5 and TRBJ1-1; no firm D call. The germline V and J ends were trimmed by 2 bases and 3 bases, with 7 bases remaining between them. There are 13 residues in the CDR3. Germline CDR1 and CDR2: MNHEY and SVGAGI. DNA of the CDR3: TGTGCCAGCAGTTACCGCAGCGACACTGAAGCTTTCTTT. Its protein is CASSYRSDTEAFF.

The chain is built from TRBV19 and TRBJ2-6, with D maybe TRBD2 (5 bases). This CDR3 spans 16 amino acids. The V gene lost 6 bases and the J gene lost 0 bases, with 12 bases spanning the gap. Per the germline V gene, CDR1 is LNHDA and CDR2 is SQIVND (reference sequence). The CDR3 coding sequence is TGTGCCAGTAGGCCGGGATCCCTCTCTGGGGCCAACGTCCTGACTTTC. This translates into CASRPGSLSGANVLTF.

This rearrangement joins TRBV10-3 to TRBJ2-7, with TRBD2 identical over 7 bases. The CDR3 covers 16 residues. V shed 3 bases, J shed 3 bases, and the junction held 11 bases outside the gene matches. The germline gives CDR1 ENHRY, CDR2 SYGVKD. CDR3 loop: CAISDPPAGIGYEQYF. CDR3 nucleotide sequence: TGTGCCATCAGTGACCCCCCAGCGGGAATTGGCTACGAGCAGTACTTC.

Written as DNA, the CDR3 is TGTGCCAGTAGTCCAGACAGGGGTGGCAATCAGCCCCAGCATTTT. This gives the protein CASSPDRGGNQPQHF. The V gene is TRBV19, the J gene TRBJ1-5; 8 positions agree with TRBD1. Germline CDR1 reads LNHDA; CDR2 reads SQIVND (reference sequence). J gave up 2 bases and V 5 bases, and 5 bases lay outside the gene matches. There are 15 residues in the CDR3.

The chain joins TRBV9 to TRBJ2-3; maybe TRBD1 (6 bases). Germline V gives CDR1 SGDLS, CDR2 YYNGEE. Trimming left V 3 bases short and J 1 base short, with 9 bases between. This CDR3 spans 14 amino acids. The CDR3 coding sequence is TGTGCCAGCAGCGGAAACAGGGGCACAGATACGCAGTATTTT. It is translated as CASSGNRGTDTQYF.

In DNA, the CDR3 is TGCGCCAGCAGAACCGGGACAGGGAGTTACGAGCAGTACTTC. Translated: CASRTGTGSYEQYF. The rearrangement joins TRBV5-1 to TRBJ2-7; 9 bases align to TRBD1. There are 14 residues in the CDR3. Trimming took 5 bases from V and 4 from J; bases not matched to a gene: 7. Germline V gene lookup returns CDR1 SGHRS and CDR2 YFSETQ.

The chain joins TRBV18 to TRBJ1-4; D perhaps matches TRBD1 (6 bases). The CDR3 is 14 residues long. Looked up from germline, CDR1 is KGHSH and CDR2 is LQKENI. V dropped 3 bases and J dropped 5 bases, with 10 bases sitting between them. The CDR3 nucleotides read TGTGCCAGCTCACCCCAGGGGTCAAATGAAAAACTGTTTTTT. This encodes CASSPQGSNEKLFF.

The chain uses TRBV19 and TRBJ1-1; D uncertain. The V end lost 4 bases, the J end lost 5 bases, and 14 bases lay between the germline ends. Germline CDR1 and CDR2: LNHDA and SQIVND (reference sequence). CDR3 length: 14 residues. CDR3 protein: CASSTPGIRTEAFF. DNA of the CDR3: TGTGCCAGTAGTACCCCGGGGATTCGGACTGAAGCTTTCTTT. Variable domain in full (rest from reference TRBV19 and TRBJ1-1): DGGITQSPKYLFRKEGQNVTLSCEQNLNHDAMYWYRQDPGQGLRLIYYSQIVNDFQKGDIAEGYSVSREKKESFPLTVTSAQKNPTAFYLCASSTPGIRTEAFFGQGTRLTVV.

The chain has TRBV15 and TRBJ2-3; 7 bases match TRBD2. Per the germline V gene, CDR1 is LNHNV and CDR2 is YYDKDF (reference sequence). This CDR3 has 16 residues. V shed 3 bases, J shed 10 bases, and the junction held 16 bases outside the gene matches. The CDR3 loop is CATSSLPRGSSLPQYF. The DNA for the CDR3 is TGTGCCACCAGCAGCCTCCCGCGGGGGAGCAGTCTCCCGCAGTATTTT.

The rearrangement links TRBV2 to TRBJ2-4; D unclear. V shed 2 bases and J shed 15 bases, with 11 bases lying between them. CDR3 length: 11 residues. Germline CDR1 and CDR2: SNHLY and FYNNEI. In DNA form, the CDR3 reads TGTGCCAGCAGTGAAACTCTTTTGTGGTACTTC. Translated, it gives CASSETLLWYF.

The chain is built from TRBV4-3 and TRBJ1-5; 7 bases line up with TRBD1. Per the germline V gene, CDR1 is LGHNA and CDR2 is YSLEER. The CDR3 spans 15 residues. V shed 1 base and J 8 bases; nucleotides not matched to a gene: 8. CDR3 protein: CASSQGYRGIEPQHF. As DNA, the CDR3 is TGCGCCAGCAGCCAAGGGTACAGGGGTATTGAGCCCCAGCATTTT.

The rearrangement links TRBV5-1 to TRBJ2-3, with D maybe TRBD1 (6 bases). The CDR3 consists of 13 residues. Trimming removed 0 bases from V and 6 bases from J, with 8 bases in between. Germline assignment: CDR1 SGHRS and CDR2 YFSETQ. The CDR3 nucleotides read TGCGCCAGCAGCTTGGGTAGGGGGGATACGCAGTATTTT. Protein sequence: CASSLGRGDTQYF.

V is TRBV7-7 and J is TRBJ2-1, with 9 bases lining up with TRBD1. CDR1 SSHAT and CDR2 FNYEAQ come from the germline V gene (reference sequence). Losses at the gene ends were 4 bases for V and 1 base for J; bases not matched to a gene: 2. The CDR3 totals 15 residues. The CDR3 sequence is CASSSDRGSYNEQFF. The DNA of the CDR3 is TGTGCCAGCAGCTCCGACAGGGGGTCCTACAATGAGCAGTTCTTC.

The DNA of the CDR3 is TGTGCCTGGACTCCCTCGGACAGTGCGGTGTGGTTCAATCAGCCCCAGCATTTT. Translating it yields CAWTPSDSAVWFNQPQHF. V gene TRBV30 combines with J gene TRBJ1-5, with D perhaps TRBD1 (6 bases). Germline CDR1 GTSNPN, CDR2 SVGIG (reference sequence). Trimming pared 4 bases from V and 3 bases from J, leaving 25 bases between. The CDR3 contains 18 residues.

The rearrangement joins TRBV9 to TRBJ1-2, with 10 bases matching TRBD1. Trimming at V came to 0 bases and at J to 1 base, leaving 12 bases not matched to a gene. Germline V CDR1 and CDR2: SGDLS, YYNGEE. The CDR3 is made up of 19 amino acids. The CDR3 protein is CASSVGPRDRGPHNYGYTF. The CDR3 DNA follows: TGTGCCAGCAGCGTAGGGCCCCGGGACAGGGGCCCTCATAACTATGGCTACACCTTC.

V is TRBV18 and J is TRBJ2-5; D unclear. This CDR3 spans 15 amino acids. V was trimmed by 4 bases and J by 3 bases, leaving 15 bases between them. Per the germline V gene, CDR1 is KGHSH and CDR2 is LQKENI. The CDR3 region is CASSRNTVEKETQYF. As DNA, the CDR3 is TGTGCCAGCTCACGAAATACGGTTGAGAAAGAGACCCAGTACTTC.

As to this clone: Just one base apart from a much larger clone, this may be a read error. The V call is TRBV11-2, the J call TRBJ2-7, with D possibly TRBD2 on 5 matching bases. The CDR3 is made up of 12 amino acids. Per the germline V gene, CDR1 is SGHAT and CDR2 is FQNNGV. V lost 3 bases, J lost 4 bases, and 7 bases lay in between. CDR3 bases: TGTGCCAGCAGCTTGTGGGAGTACGAGCAGTACTTC. This codes for CASSLWEYEQYF.

V gene TRBV6-1 combines with J gene TRBJ1-4; TRBD1 might be the D (5 bases). The CDR3 has 13 residues. Germline V gene lookup returns CDR1 MNHNS and CDR2 SASEGT. V was cut by 2 bases and J by 8 bases, with 9 bases left in between. The CDR3 nucleotides read TGTGCCAGCAGTGAACAGGGTCTGGAAAAACTGTTTTTT. Encoded protein: CASSEQGLEKLFF.

The chain carries TRBV7-9 and TRBJ2-5; 10 bases fit TRBD1. Trimming removed 1 base from V and 5 bases from J; junction bases left unmatched: 1. Germline CDR1 and CDR2: SEHNR and FQNEAQ (reference sequence). CDR3 length: 14 residues. The CDR3: CASSLGTGGETQYF. In nucleotides, the CDR3 is TGTGCCAGCAGCTTAGGGACAGGGGGTGAGACCCAGTACTTC.

The V and J genes are TRBV24-1 and TRBJ2-3; D unresolved. The V gene lost 0 bases and the J gene lost 5 bases, with 2 bases spanning the gap. From germline, CDR1 is KGHDR and CDR2 SFDVKD. The CDR3 totals 12 residues. The CDR3 reads CATSDLQDTQYF. For the CDR3, the DNA is TGTGCCACCAGTGATTTGCAAGATACGCAGTATTTT.

The J gene is TRBJ1-1, the V gene TRBV6-6; 9 bases map to TRBD1. The trim removed 0 bases at V and 6 bases at J, leaving 8 bases unmatched. The CDR3 contains 16 residues. In germline, CDR1 is MNHNY, CDR2 SVGAGI (reference sequence). CDR3 coding DNA: TGTGCCAGCAGTTACTCTGCGGGACAGGGTTTCCCTGAAGCTTTCTTT. Residues: CASSYSAGQGFPEAFF.

This clone came up once. The chain links TRBV27 to TRBJ2-7; D unresolved. Germline loops: CDR1 MNHEY, CDR2 SMNVEV (reference sequence). V lost 0 bases and J 3 bases, leaving 12 bases between the germline ends. The CDR3 length is 15 residues. CDR3 amino acids: CASSLSIQALYEQYF. The CDR3 DNA follows: TGTGCCAGCAGTTTATCGATCCAGGCACTCTACGAGCAGTACTTC.

The chain uses TRBV7-3 and TRBJ2-3, with TRBD1 matching over 9 bases. V lost 1 base, J lost 1 base, and 0 bases stayed unmatched. The V gene's germline CDR1 is SGHTA and CDR2 FQGTGA. This CDR3 has 15 amino acids. CDR3 sequence reads: CASSLRQGGTDTQYF. CDR3 sequence (DNA): TGTGCCAGCAGCTTAAGACAGGGGGGCACAGATACGCAGTATTTT. The full variable domain, in which reference TRBV7-3 and TRBJ2-3 provide the parts outside the CDR3, is GAGVSQTPSNKVTEKGKYVELRCDPISGHTALYWYRQSLGQGPEFLIYFQGTGAADDSGLPNDRFFAVRPEGSVSTLKIQRTERGDSAVYLCASSLRQGGTDTQYFGPGTRLTVL.

The rearrangement links TRBV7-2 to TRBJ2-3, with TRBD1 identical over 8 bases. The CDR3 contains 14 residues. Germline V gene data show CDR1 as SGHTA and CDR2 as FQGNSA. After removal of 5 bases from V and 2 bases from J, the junction contained 3 bases not matched to a gene. CDR3 DNA sequence: TGTGCCAGCAGCCGGACAGGGCCCACAGATACGCAGTATTTT. This codes for CASSRTGPTDTQYF.

The V and J genes are TRBV4-1 and TRBJ2-3; 8 bases are shared with TRBD2. Germline CDR1 reads MGHRA; CDR2 reads YSYEKL. This CDR3 region has 15 residues. V was pared by 7 bases and J by 6 bases, with 12 bases of the junction left unmatched. The CDR3 DNA follows: TGCGCCAGCAACCCGGGACTAGAATCATGGGATACGCAGTATTTT. Amino acids: CASNPGLESWDTQYF.

The chain carries TRBV2 and TRBJ1-5, with no clear D. CDR3 size: 15 residues. V was clipped by 1 base and J by 9 bases, with 16 bases between them. Looked up from germline, CDR1 is SNHLY and CDR2 is FYNNEI. The DNA for the CDR3 is TGTGCCAGCAGTGAAGTGGCAGGTCGATCTCGGCCCCAGCATTTT. It codes for CASSEVAGRSRPQHF.

For this clone: Other DNA sequences in the sample encode the same CDR3. The chain links TRBV15 to TRBJ2-1, with D perhaps matching TRBD2 (6 bases). Germline V gene sequence: CDR1 LNHNV, CDR2 YYDKDF (reference sequence). CDR3 length equals 15 residues. V gave up 1 base and J gave up 1 base, with 8 bases separating them. CDR3 sequence (DNA): TGTGCCACCAGCAGAGGGGCGGGATCCTACAATGAGCAGTTCTTC. Protein product: CATSRGAGSYNEQFF.

V and J are TRBV27 and TRBJ1-2, with 8 nucleotides matching TRBD1. V was pared by 2 bases and J by 3 bases, with 5 bases of the junction left unmatched. Germline CDR1 reads MNHEY; CDR2 reads SMNVEV (reference sequence). The CDR3 contains 15 residues. This CDR3 reads CASSLGQGRDYGYTF. In DNA form, the CDR3 reads TGTGCCAGCAGTTTAGGACAGGGTCGCGACTATGGCTACACCTTC.